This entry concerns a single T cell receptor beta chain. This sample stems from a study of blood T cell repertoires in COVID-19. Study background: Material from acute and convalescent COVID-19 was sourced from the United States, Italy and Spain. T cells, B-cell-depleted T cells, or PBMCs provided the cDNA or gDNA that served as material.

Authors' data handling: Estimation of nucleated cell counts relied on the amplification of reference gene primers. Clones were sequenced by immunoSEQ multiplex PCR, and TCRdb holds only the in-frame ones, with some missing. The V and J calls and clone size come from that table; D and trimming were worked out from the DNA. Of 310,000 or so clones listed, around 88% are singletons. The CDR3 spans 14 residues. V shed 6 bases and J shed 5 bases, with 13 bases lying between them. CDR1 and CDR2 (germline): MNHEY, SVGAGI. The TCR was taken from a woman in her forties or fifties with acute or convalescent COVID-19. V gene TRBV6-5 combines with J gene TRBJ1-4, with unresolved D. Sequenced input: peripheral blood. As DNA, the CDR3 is TGTGCCAGCAGAGACGACCGGAGAAATGAAAAACTGTTTTTT. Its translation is CASRDDRRNEKLFF.